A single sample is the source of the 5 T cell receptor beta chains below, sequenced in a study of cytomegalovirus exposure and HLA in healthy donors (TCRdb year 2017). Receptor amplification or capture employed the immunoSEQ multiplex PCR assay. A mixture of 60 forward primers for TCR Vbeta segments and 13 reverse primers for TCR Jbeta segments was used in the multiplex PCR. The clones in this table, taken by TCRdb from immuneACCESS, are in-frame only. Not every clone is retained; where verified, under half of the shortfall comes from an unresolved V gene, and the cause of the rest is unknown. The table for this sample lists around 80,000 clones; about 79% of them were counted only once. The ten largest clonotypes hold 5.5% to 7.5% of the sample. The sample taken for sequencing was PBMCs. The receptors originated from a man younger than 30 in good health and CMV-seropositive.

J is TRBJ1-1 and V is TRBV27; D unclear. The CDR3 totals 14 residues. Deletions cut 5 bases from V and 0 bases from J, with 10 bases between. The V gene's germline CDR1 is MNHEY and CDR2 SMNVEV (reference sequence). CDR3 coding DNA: TGTGCCAGCAGTCCGGGAGTCATGAACACTGAAGCTTTCTTT. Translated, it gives CASSPGVMNTEAFF.

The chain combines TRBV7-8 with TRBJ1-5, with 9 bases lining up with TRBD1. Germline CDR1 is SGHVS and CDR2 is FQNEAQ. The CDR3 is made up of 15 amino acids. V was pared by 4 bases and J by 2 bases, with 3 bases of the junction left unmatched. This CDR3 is CASSSRTGGNQPQHF. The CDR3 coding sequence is TGTGCCAGCAGCTCAAGGACAGGGGGCAATCAGCCCCAGCATTTT.

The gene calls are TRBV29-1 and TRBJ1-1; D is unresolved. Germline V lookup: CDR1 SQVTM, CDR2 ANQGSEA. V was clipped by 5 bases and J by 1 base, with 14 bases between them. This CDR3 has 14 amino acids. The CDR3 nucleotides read TGCAGCGTTAAAAGGAACCGGGAGAACACTGAAGCTTTCTTT. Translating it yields CSVKRNRENTEAFF.

In nucleotides, the CDR3 is TGTGCCATCAGTAAGCGGGGGTACAATGAGCAGTTCTTC. Protein product: CAISKRGYNEQFF. This rearrangement joins TRBV10-3 to TRBJ2-1, with 8 bases aligning to TRBD2. CDR3 length equals 13 residues. CDR1 is ENHRY and CDR2 is SYGVKD in the germline V gene. V lost 5 bases, J lost 4 bases, and 1 base stayed unmatched.

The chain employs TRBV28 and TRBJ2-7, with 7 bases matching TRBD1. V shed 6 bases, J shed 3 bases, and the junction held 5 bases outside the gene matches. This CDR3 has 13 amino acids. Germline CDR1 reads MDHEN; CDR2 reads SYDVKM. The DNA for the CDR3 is TGTGCCAGCAGAGGGACAGTAAGCTACGAGCAGTACTTC. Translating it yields CASRGTVSYEQYF.